This TCR beta chain is drawn from a study of healthy donors' naive CD4 and CD8 T cells. Overall study: A new alpha primer set targeted every functional IMGT alpha variant. General study findings and limits: Positive CDR3 charge linked to CD4+ cells, negative to CD8+ cells. Roughly 13% of CD4/CD8 propensity variance appeared explained by V, J and CDR3 charge.

Starting from 500 ng of total RNA, TCR libraries were made with linear amplification. TCRdb analysed the reads with MiXCR anew, one entry per CDR3 protein. The data show 180,000 or so distinct CDR3 sequences, over 60% seen once. The germline gives CDR1 MNHEY, CDR2 SMNVEV (reference sequence). V was clipped by 3 bases and J by 4 bases, with 9 bases between them. This CDR3 comprises 13 residues. On this clonotype itself: Its antigen is unknown.

The genes are TRBV27 and TRBJ1-1; no firm D call. Sequences were obtained from naive CD4+ and CD8+ T cells sorted from blood, pooled from several donors. The receptor comes from a pool of human donors in good health; the sample pools cells from several healthy donors. The DNA of the CDR3 is TGTGCCAGCAGTTTTAGGGAGGGCACTGAAGCTTTCTTT. Its translation: CASSFREGTEAFF.